Each of the 21 T cell receptor beta chains below was sequenced from the same sample in a study of blood T cells in healthy people across ages. For the second PCR, which ran for 7 to 11 cycles, a sample-barcoded 5' primer and a J-beta primer mix were used. From the 5' RACE reads, TCRdb called clonotypes with MiXCR, one entry per CDR3 protein. The sample shows 1.8 million or so distinct CDR3 sequences, approximately 39% of them seen only once. The sequencing input was blood. The receptors here all came from a human donor in good health.

The V call is TRBV2, the J call TRBJ2-5; possible D gene TRBD2, 5 bases. This CDR3 spans 14 amino acids. CDR1 SNHLY and CDR2 FYNNEI come from the germline V gene. The V end lost 9 bases, the J end lost 5 bases, and 19 bases lay between the germline ends. The CDR3 protein is CARDLSVTGETQYF. In DNA form, the CDR3 reads TGTGCCAGGGACCTCTCGGTTACGGGGGAGACCCAGTACTTC.

The chain combines TRBV4-2 with TRBJ2-1, with 14 bases fitting TRBD2. The CDR3 has 16 residues. V lost 3 bases, J lost 8 bases, and 6 bases stayed unmatched. CDR1 and CDR2 from the germline V gene are LGHNA and YNFKEQ. The chain's CDR3 is CASSHMTSGGAYEQFF. The CDR3 DNA reads TGTGCCAGCAGCCACATGACTAGCGGGGGGGCTTATGAGCAGTTCTTC.

The chain uses TRBV6-5 and TRBJ2-7; 10 bases agree with TRBD1. CDR3 length: 14 amino acids. The trim removed 6 bases at V and 3 bases at J, leaving 5 bases unmatched. Germline V gene data show CDR1 as MNHEY and CDR2 as SVGAGI. In DNA form, the CDR3 reads TGTGCCAGCAGAAGACAGGGGGCGAGCTACGAGCAGTACTTC. Translation: CASRRQGASYEQYF.

The rearrangement joins TRBV9 to TRBJ2-1, with TRBD2 matching over 8 bases. The CDR3 spans 14 residues. J lost 6 bases, V lost 3 bases, and 5 bases had no gene match. Germline lookup yields CDR1 SGDLS and CDR2 YYNGEE. CDR3 DNA sequence: TGTGCCAGCAGCGACCAGCGGGGGTTCAATGAGCAGTTCTTC. Protein: CASSDQRGFNEQFF.

This clonotype was detected only a few times. This sequence joins TRBV6-6 and TRBJ2-7; no clear D. The CDR3 runs 15 residues. V lost 5 bases and J lost 3, with 17 bases in between. Germline values: CDR1 MNHNY, CDR2 SVGAGI (reference sequence). The CDR3, as DNA: TGTGCCAGCAGTCCCCGAGACTCGATTCTCTACGAGCAGTACTTC. Its translation: CASSPRDSILYEQYF.

The chain employs TRBV5-1 and TRBJ1-1; D might be TRBD1 (6 bases). The V and J ends lost 0 bases and 7 bases respectively, with 13 bases between them. The CDR3 spans 14 residues. Germline V gene data show CDR1 as SGHRS and CDR2 as YFSETQ. This CDR3 is CASSLAPGVSEAFF. DNA of the CDR3: TGCGCCAGCAGCTTGGCACCAGGGGTAAGTGAAGCTTTCTTT. Together with reference TRBV5-1 and TRBJ1-1, the CDR3 gives the full variable domain: KAGVTQTPRYLIKTRGQQVTLSCSPISGHRSVSWYQQTPGQGLQFLFEYFSETQRNKGNFPGRFSGRQFSNSRSEMNVSTLELGDSALYLCASSLAPGVSEAFFGQGTRLTVV.

The chain combines TRBV12-3 or TRBV12-4 with TRBJ1-1; D remains unclear. This CDR3 is built from 13 residues. Trimming shortened V by 7 bases and J by 6 bases, and 15 bases separated the two germline ends. The CDR3 nucleotides are TGTGCCAGCACCATTACAGTAACCGCTGAAGCTTTCTTT. Its translation: CASTITVTAEAFF.

V and J are TRBV4-3 and TRBJ2-5, with 12 bases lining up with TRBD2. Looked up from germline, CDR1 is LGHNA and CDR2 is YSLEER. V lost 4 bases to trimming and J lost 2 bases; unmatched junction nucleotides: 5. The CDR3 consists of 16 residues. CDR3 sequence: CASSRLLAGGQETQYF. The CDR3 DNA reads as TGCGCCAGCAGCCGCCTACTAGCGGGGGGACAAGAGACCCAGTACTTC.

This clonotype occurred a few times. This chain uses TRBV5-1 with TRBJ2-3, with D perhaps TRBD2 (6 bases). V was cut by 3 bases and J by 6 bases, with 14 bases left in between. Germline CDR1 is SGHRS and CDR2 is YFSETQ. This CDR3 spans 14 amino acids. CDR3 protein: CASSWGLVSDTQYF. The CDR3 bases are TGCGCCAGCAGCTGGGGACTGGTTTCGGATACGCAGTATTTT.

This clonotype was seen a few times. The chain uses TRBV10-3 and TRBJ2-3; D unresolved. From germline, CDR1 is ENHRY and CDR2 SYGVKD. The germline V and J ends were trimmed by 10 bases and 5 bases, with 10 bases remaining between them. The length of the CDR3 is 11 residues. The CDR3 loop is CASTWEDTQYF. CDR3 nucleotide sequence: TGTGCCAGCACCTGGGAAGATACGCAGTATTTT.

This clonotype was seen a handful of times. The genes are TRBV20-1 and TRBJ2-6; either TRBD1 or TRBD2 may fit D (5 bases each). The germline V gene encodes CDR1 DFQATT and CDR2 SNEGSKA (reference sequence). This CDR3 contains 15 residues. V dropped 5 bases and J dropped 2 bases, with 13 bases sitting between them. Here the CDR3 reads CSAGTDGAGANVLTF. The CDR3 DNA reads as TGCAGTGCTGGGACCGATGGGGCTGGGGCCAACGTCCTGACTTTC.

The chain combines TRBV27 with TRBJ1-2, with a tentative D call TRBD1 (5 bases). Germline V gene sequence: CDR1 MNHEY, CDR2 SMNVEV (reference sequence). CDR3 length: 13 amino acids. Trimming took off 5 bases at V and 3 bases at J, with 10 bases between the two ends. The CDR3 here is CASSPQVDYGYTF. The DNA for the CDR3 is TGTGCCAGCAGTCCACAGGTAGACTATGGCTACACCTTC.

This clonotype came up a few times. This sequence joins TRBV29-1 and TRBJ2-3, with D uncertain. Trimming took off 5 bases at V and 1 base at J, with 16 bases between the two ends. The CDR3 loop spans 15 amino acids. CDR1 is SQVTM, CDR2 ANQGSEA, per germline. The CDR3 sequence: CSVTQTVFRTDTQYF. The CDR3 DNA follows: TGCAGCGTTACCCAGACCGTATTTCGCACAGATACGCAGTATTTT.

The V gene is TRBV6-1, the J gene TRBJ2-7; TRBD1 agrees at 7 bases. CDR1 is MNHNS, CDR2 SASEGT, per germline. The CDR3 contains 17 residues. With V trimmed by 2 bases and J by 0 bases, 10 bases remained unmatched. The chain's CDR3 is CASSESIPGTDSYEQYF. The CDR3 bases are TGTGCCAGCAGTGAATCCATTCCCGGGACAGACTCCTACGAGCAGTACTTC.

The table lists this clonotype with a few counts. The genes are TRBV12-5 and TRBJ1-2; D gene uncertain. Per the germline V gene, CDR1 is LGHNT and CDR2 is FRNRAP. This CDR3 has 14 amino acids. The ends were cut back, 1 base at V and 4 bases at J, with 10 bases in the middle. CDR3 region: CASGLDDDVYGYTF. The CDR3 region has the DNA TGTGCTAGTGGTTTGGATGATGACGTCTATGGCTACACCTTC.

The V call is TRBV29-1, the J call TRBJ1-2, with TRBD1 identical over 7 bases. The V segment lost 7 bases and the J segment 0 bases; nucleotides outside the gene matches: 5. This CDR3 spans 13 amino acids. Looked up from germline, CDR1 is SQVTM and CDR2 is ANQGSEA. CDR3 loop: CSAGTAANYGYTF. In DNA form, the CDR3 reads TGCAGCGCCGGGACAGCAGCTAACTATGGCTACACCTTC.

This chain joins TRBV15 and TRBJ2-1, with D uncertain. Trimming stripped 8 bases from V and 3 bases from J, with 8 bases between. This CDR3 comprises 12 residues. Looked up from germline, CDR1 is LNHNV and CDR2 is YYDKDF (reference sequence). The CDR3 reads CATAWHYNEQFF. CDR3 sequence (DNA): TGTGCCACCGCATGGCACTACAATGAGCAGTTCTTC.

In this sample, this clonotype turned up a few times. The rearrangement uses TRBV11-2 and TRBJ1-2, with 7 bases lining up with TRBD1. The CDR3 length is 16 residues. CDR1 is SGHAT, CDR2 FQNNGV, per germline. Trimming cost V 6 bases and J 1 base; bases outside gene matches: 11. The CDR3 nucleotides read TGTGCCAGCAGACAGACGCCGGGACAGTTTAACTATGGCTACACCTTC. Translated: CASRQTPGQFNYGYTF.

The chain carries TRBV24-1 and TRBJ2-7; a possible D gene is TRBD1 (6 bases). This CDR3 has 16 amino acids. V was pared by 3 bases and J by 4 bases, with 18 bases between. Germline CDR1 KGHDR, CDR2 SFDVKD. The CDR3 region has the DNA TGTGCCACCAGTGATGAATTGACAGGAAGCAATTACGAGCAGTACTTC. Its translation is CATSDELTGSNYEQYF.

On this clonotype: A single base separates this from a much larger clone, so it may be a read error. The rearrangement uses TRBV7-2 and TRBJ2-6, with TRBD2 matching over 8 bases. This CDR3 is built from 14 residues. CDR1 and CDR2 from the germline V gene are SGHTA and FQGNSA. CDR3 sequence: CASSLTGGANVRTF. The CDR3 DNA sequence: TGTGCCAGCAGCCTAACGGGAGGGGCCAACGTCCGGACTTTC.

This clonotype was counted a few times. The chain links TRBV9 to TRBJ1-2; D is uncertain. From germline, CDR1 is SGDLS and CDR2 YYNGEE. The CDR3 has 11 residues. The germline V and J ends were trimmed by 3 bases and 8 bases, with 8 bases remaining between them. This CDR3 is CASSGSLGYTF. Written as DNA, the CDR3 is TGTGCCAGCAGCGGTAGCTTGGGCTACACCTTC.